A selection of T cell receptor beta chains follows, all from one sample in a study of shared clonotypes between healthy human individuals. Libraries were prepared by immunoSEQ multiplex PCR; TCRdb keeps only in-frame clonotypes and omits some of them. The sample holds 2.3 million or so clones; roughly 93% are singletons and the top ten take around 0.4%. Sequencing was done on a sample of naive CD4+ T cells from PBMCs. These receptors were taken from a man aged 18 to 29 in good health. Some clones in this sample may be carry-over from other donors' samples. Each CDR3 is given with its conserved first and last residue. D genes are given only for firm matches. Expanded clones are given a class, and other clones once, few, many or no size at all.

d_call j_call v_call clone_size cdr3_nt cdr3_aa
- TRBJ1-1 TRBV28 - TGTGCCAGCAGTTCCCCGGGGGAGGCTACTGAAGCTTTCTTT CASSSPGEATEAFF
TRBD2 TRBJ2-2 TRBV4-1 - TGCGCCAGCAGCCCAGGACTAGCGGGAGTGTCACCCGGGGAGCTGTTTTTT CASSPGLAGVSPGELFF
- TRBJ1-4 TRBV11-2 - TGTGCCAGCAGCTTATCGGCAGAGAGAGAAAAACTGTTTTTT CASSLSAEREKLFF
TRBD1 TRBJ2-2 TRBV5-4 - TGTGCCAGCAGCTCCCCGGACAGGCCGAACACCGGGGAGCTGTTTTTT CASSSPDRPNTGELFF
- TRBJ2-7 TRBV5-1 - TGCGCCAGCAGCAGGACACCCAGGAGCTCCTACGAGCAGTACTTC CASSRTPRSSYEQYF
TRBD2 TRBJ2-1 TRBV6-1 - TGTGCCAGCGGGTTAGCGGGCCTATCCTACAATGAGCAGTTCTTC CASGLAGLSYNEQFF
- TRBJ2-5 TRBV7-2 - TGTGCCAGCAGCCCCCCCTCTGAGACCCAGTACTTC CASSPPSETQYF
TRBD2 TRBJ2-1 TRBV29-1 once TGCAGCGTTGTTAGGCTAGCGGGCAATGAGCAGTTCTTC CSVVRLAGNEQFF
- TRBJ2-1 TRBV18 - TGTGCCAGCTCACTGGCCGTTTCCTCCTACAATGAGCAGTTCTTC CASSLAVSSYNEQFF
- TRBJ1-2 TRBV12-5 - TGTGCTAGTGCCACGGACCCTCGCTATGGCTACACCTTC CASATDPRYGYTF
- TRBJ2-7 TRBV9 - TGTGCCAGCAGCGTAGAATTCGTGGGCGAGCAGTACTTC CASSVEFVGEQYF
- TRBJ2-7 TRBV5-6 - TGTGCCAGCAGCTTGGAAAGGGGGTCCTACGAGCAGTACTTC CASSLERGSYEQYF
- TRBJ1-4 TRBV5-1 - TGCGCCAGCAGCTTGGGGGCCAACGTTGGTGAAAAACTGTTTTTT CASSLGANVGEKLFF
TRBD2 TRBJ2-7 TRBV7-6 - TGTGCCAGCAGCCCAACCTTAGCGGGAGGCCCATACGAGCAGTACTTC CASSPTLAGGPYEQYF
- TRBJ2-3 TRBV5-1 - TGCGCCAGCAGCAGCACTAGTCTTACGCAGTATTTT CASSSTSLTQYF
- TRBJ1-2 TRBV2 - TGTGCCAGCAGTGACCCCCCACGCCAGGACAAAGGCTACACCTTC CASSDPPRQDKGYTF
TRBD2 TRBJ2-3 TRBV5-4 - TGTGCCAGCAGCCCTAGCGGGAGGGGGGGAGATACGCAGTATTTT CASSPSGRGGDTQYF
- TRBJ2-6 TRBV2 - TGTGCCAGCAGCAGGGAATCTGGGGCCAACGTCCTGACTTTC CASSRESGANVLTF
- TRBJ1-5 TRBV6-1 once TGTGCCAGCACGGATTTTCAGGGTTACAATCAGCCCCAGCATTTT CASTDFQGYNQPQHF
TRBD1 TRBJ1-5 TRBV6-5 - TGTGCCAGCAGATACGACAGGGTCGTCCAGCCCCAGCATTTT CASRYDRVVQPQHF
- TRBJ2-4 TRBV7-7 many TGTGCCAGCAGCTTAGTCGGGCCTACCAAAAACATTCAGTACTTC CASSLVGPTKNIQYF
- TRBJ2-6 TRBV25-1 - TGTGCCAGCAGTGAACTCCAGGGGGGTAGGGCCAACGTCCTGACTTTC CASSELQGGRANVLTF
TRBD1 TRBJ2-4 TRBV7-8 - TGTGCCAGCAGTTTACAGGGGGCGGGGGCCAAAAACATTCAGTACTTC CASSLQGAGAKNIQYF
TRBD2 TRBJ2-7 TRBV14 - TGTGCCAGCAGCCAGATCGGATCGCCACTAGGACTAGCGGACGAGCAGTACTTC CASSQIGSPLGLADEQYF
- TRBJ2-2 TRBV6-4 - TGTGCCAGCAGTGACAGGGCGAACACCGGGGAGCTGTTTTTT CASSDRANTGELFF
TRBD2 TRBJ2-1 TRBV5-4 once TGTGCCAGCAGCTCACGACTAGCGGGGAGCAATGAGCAGTTCTTC CASSSRLAGSNEQFF
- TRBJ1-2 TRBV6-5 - TGTGCCAGCAGTTACTCCTCCTTCAGGGGCTACACCTTC CASSYSSFRGYTF
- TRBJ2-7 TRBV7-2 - TGTGCCAGCAGCTTAGGTCGGCGCTACGAGCAGTACTTC CASSLGRRYEQYF
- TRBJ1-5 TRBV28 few TGTGCCAGCAGTTACCGTGCAGGGGTTGGCAATCAGCCCCAGCATTTT CASSYRAGVGNQPQHF
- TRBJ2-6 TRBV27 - TGTGCCAGCAGTTTATCGGGCGGCAACTCTGGGGCCAACGTCCTGACTTTC CASSLSGGNSGANVLTF
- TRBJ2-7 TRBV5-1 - TGCGCCAGCAGCTTGGCCGGTAGCCGAACCTACGAGCAGTACTTC CASSLAGSRTYEQYF
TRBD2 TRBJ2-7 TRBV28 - TGTGCCAGCAGTGCCGATAGCGGGAGAGTAACCTACGAGCAGTACTTC CASSADSGRVTYEQYF
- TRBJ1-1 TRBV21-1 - TGTGCCAGCAGCGATCGACAGGGTTTAGTGATGAACACTGAAGCTTTCTTT CASSDRQGLVMNTEAFF
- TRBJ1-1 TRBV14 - TGTGCCAGCAGCCAAGATGTGGCGGCTGATGAAGCTTTCTTT CASSQDVAADEAFF
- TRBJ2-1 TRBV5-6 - TGTGCCAGCAGCTTGTTGACTGAGCAGTTCTTC CASSLLTEQFF
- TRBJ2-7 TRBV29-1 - TGCAGCGACCGTCGGTGGGGGCGGAACGAGCAGTACTTC CSDRRWGRNEQYF
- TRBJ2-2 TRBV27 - TGTGCCAGCAGTTTGAAAGAGACCGGGGAGCTGTTTTTT CASSLKETGELFF
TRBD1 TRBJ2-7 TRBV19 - TGTGCCAGTAGTCACGCCGGGACAGGGCGAAACGAGCAGTACTTC CASSHAGTGRNEQYF
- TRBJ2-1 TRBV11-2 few TGTGCCAGCAGCTTAACAACCCCGGACTCCCTGCGGGGTGAGCAGTTCTTC CASSLTTPDSLRGEQFF
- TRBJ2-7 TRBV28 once TGTGCCAGCAGTATAGGTGGGGAACACTCCTACGAGCAGTACTTC CASSIGGEHSYEQYF
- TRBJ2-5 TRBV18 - TGTGCCAGCTCACCATCACTTTCGGTTACCCAAGAGACCCAGTACTTC CASSPSLSVTQETQYF
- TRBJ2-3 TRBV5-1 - TGCGCCAGCAGCTTACCCTCCGGGGATCGCACAGATACGCAGTATTTT CASSLPSGDRTDTQYF
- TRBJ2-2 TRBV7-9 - TGTGCCAGCATCCTCGGCCCCCGCGGGTACACCGGGGAGCTGTTTTTT CASILGPRGYTGELFF
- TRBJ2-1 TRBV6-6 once TGTGCCAGCAGTTACTCAATGGCGTCATACAATGAGCAGTTCTTC CASSYSMASYNEQFF
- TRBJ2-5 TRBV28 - TGTGCCAGCAGTTCACCCATCCTGGGGAGGGGGGAGACCCAGTACTTC CASSSPILGRGETQYF
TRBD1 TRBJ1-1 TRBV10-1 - TGCGCCAGCAGACCCGGGACAGGGACTGATGAAGCTTTCTTT CASRPGTGTDEAFF
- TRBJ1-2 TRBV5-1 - TGCGCCAGCAGCTTGGGGACGGCGTCCTATGGCTACACCTTC CASSLGTASYGYTF
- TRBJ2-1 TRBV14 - TGTGCCAGCAGCCGGGGCGAAGAGCAGTTCTTC CASSRGEEQFF
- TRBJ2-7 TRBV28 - TGTGCCAGCAGCTCTCAGGGAGGGGGTAGCTACGAGCAGTACTTC CASSSQGGGSYEQYF
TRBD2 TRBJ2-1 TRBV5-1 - TGCGCCAGCAGCCGCCCCGGGACTAGCGGGAGCAATGAGCAGTTCTTC CASSRPGTSGSNEQFF
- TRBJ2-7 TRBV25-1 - TGTGCCAGCAGTGAAGCCGGGACCCCCTACGAGCAGTACTTC CASSEAGTPYEQYF
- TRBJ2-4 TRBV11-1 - TGTGCCAGCAGCCCCCTTTGGTCGGAAAACATTCAGTACTTC CASSPLWSENIQYF
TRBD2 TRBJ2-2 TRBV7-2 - TGTGCCAGCACAATAACTAGCGGGAGGGCCGGGGAGCTGTTTTTT CASTITSGRAGELFF
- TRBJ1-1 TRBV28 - TGTGCCAGCAGTTTACCGGGCAGGCCCATGAACACTGAAGCTTTCTTT CASSLPGRPMNTEAFF
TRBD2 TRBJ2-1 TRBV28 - TGTGCCAGCGCTCGGAGGGGCGGGAGTAAGAATGAGCAGTTCTTC CASARRGGSKNEQFF
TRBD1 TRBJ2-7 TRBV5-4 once TGCGCCAGCAGCCAAGATTGGGGACAGGGGGCGCGGGAGCAGTACTTC CASSQDWGQGAREQYF
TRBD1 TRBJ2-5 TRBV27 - TGTGCCAGCAGTTCGGGACAGGGGACACAAGAGACCCAGTACTTC CASSSGQGTQETQYF
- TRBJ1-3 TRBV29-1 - TGCAGCGTAACCACAGGGTCGTCTGGAAACACCATATATTTT CSVTTGSSGNTIYF
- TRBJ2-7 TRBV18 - TGTGCCAGCTCACCCGACATCTACGAGCAGTACTTC CASSPDIYEQYF
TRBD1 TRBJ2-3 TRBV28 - TGTGCCAGCAGTTTGCCCGGGGGACAGGGGAGGACAGATACGCAGTATTTT CASSLPGGQGRTDTQYF